A selection of T cell receptor beta chains follows, all from one sample in a study of blood T cell repertoires in COVID-19. Assay used: immunoSEQ multiplex PCR; TCRdb lists only in-frame clones, some missing. The sample lists about 400,000 clones; roughly 90% were seen once. The sample was peripheral blood. These receptors were collected from a woman aged 55-69 years with COVID-19, enrolled during active disease. Each CDR3 is given with its conserved first and last residue. D genes are given only for firm matches. Rows give clone size only sometimes, using once, few, many, or a class for an expanded clone.

-,TRBV12-5,15,TRBD2,TRBJ2-2,CASGVLAGGSGELFF,TGTGCTAGTGGCGTCTTAGCGGGGGGGTCCGGGGAGCTGTTTTTT
-,TRBV2,15,TRBD1,TRBJ2-7,CASSRDRGPNYEQYF,TGTGCCAGCAGCAGGGACAGGGGGCCTAACTACGAGCAGTACTTC
few,TRBV6-5,15,TRBD1,TRBJ1-6,CASSPTGTGYSPLHF,TGTGCCAGCAGTCCTACCGGGACAGGGTATTCACCCCTCCACTTT
few,TRBV2,15,TRBD1,TRBJ2-1,CASNQQGEVSNEQFF,TGTGCCAGCAACCAACAGGGGGAAGTAAGCAATGAGCAGTTCTTC
once,TRBV5-5,15,TRBD1,TRBJ2-7,CASSPSGQFPYEQYF,TGTGCCAGCAGCCCATCGGGACAGTTTCCCTACGAGCAGTACTTC
-,TRBV2,14,TRBD1,TRBJ1-4,CASIRDRGNEKLFF,TGTGCCAGCATCCGGGACAGGGGTAATGAAAAACTGTTTTTT
-,TRBV14,13,-,TRBJ1-2,CASSQQVNYGYTF,TGTGCCAGCAGCCAACAGGTGAACTATGGCTACACCTTC
-,TRBV30,12,-,TRBJ1-1,CAWTGVNTEAFF,TGTGCCTGGACAGGGGTGAACACTGAAGCTTTCTTT
-,TRBV30,13,-,TRBJ2-5,CAWSNRGGGTQYF,TGTGCCTGGAGCAACCGGGGTGGCGGGACCCAGTACTTC
-,TRBV2,12,-,TRBJ1-5,CASSDGNQPQHF,TGTGCCAGCAGTGACGGGAATCAGCCCCAGCATTTT
-,TRBV5-4,15,-,TRBJ2-7,CASSTGTLSSYEQYF,TGTGCCAGCAGCACGGGGACATTGAGCTCCTACGAGCAGTACTTC
-,TRBV5-6,12,-,TRBJ1-2,CASSPGQYGYTF,TGTGCCAGCAGCCCTGGACAGTATGGCTACACCTTC
-,TRBV10-3,13,-,TRBJ2-7,CAISWDTTYEQYF,TGTGCCATCAGTTGGGACACCACCTACGAGCAGTACTTC
few,TRBV6-6,15,-,TRBJ1-2,CASSTSGPQGLGYTF,TGTGCCAGCAGTACCTCAGGGCCGCAGGGTCTAGGCTACACCTTC
once,TRBV7-2,16,TRBD1,TRBJ1-2,CASSFTRTGGNYGYTF,TGTGCCAGCAGCTTTACCCGGACAGGGGGCAACTATGGCTACACCTTC
many,TRBV5-5,16,-,TRBJ2-7,CASSLAGVVLGYEQYF,TGTGCCAGCAGCTTGGCCGGGGTCGTTCTAGGGTACGAGCAGTACTTC
-,TRBV9,13,TRBD2,TRBJ2-3,CASSSERGVPQYF,TGTGCCAGCAGCTCTGAACGGGGGGTCCCCCAGTATTTT
once,TRBV4-1,14,TRBD2,TRBJ2-3,CASRLAGEIDTQYF,TGCGCCAGCAGGCTTGCGGGGGAAATAGATACGCAGTATTTT
-,TRBV18,16,TRBD1,TRBJ1-2,CASSNVAGTGGNGYTF,TGTGCCAGCTCAAACGTAGCCGGGACAGGGGGTAATGGCTACACCTTC
-,TRBV27,17,TRBD1,TRBJ1-2,CASRLLGQGAIGYGYTF,TGTGCCAGCAGGCTCCTAGGACAGGGGGCGATAGGCTATGGCTACACCTTC
few,TRBV7-2,14,-,TRBJ2-3,CASSLAYYPDTQYF,TGTGCCAGCAGCTTAGCCTACTACCCAGATACGCAGTATTTT
-,TRBV3-1/TRBV3-2,16,TRBD1,TRBJ1-6,CASSQSGTDNNSPLHF,TGTGCCAGCAGCCAATCTGGGACAGACAATAATTCACCCCTCCACTTT
-,TRBV3-1/TRBV3-2,15,TRBD1,TRBJ1-1,CASTQYRGMNTEAFF,TGTGCCAGCACCCAATACAGGGGTATGAACACTGAAGCTTTCTTT
once,TRBV6-6,13,-,TRBJ1-2,CASSPGGAYGYTF,TGTGCCAGCAGCCCGGGAGGGGCCTATGGCTACACCTTC
-,TRBV18,14,-,TRBJ2-1,CASFQGGSYNEQFF,TGTGCCAGCTTCCAGGGAGGTTCCTACAATGAGCAGTTCTTC
-,TRBV4-1,14,-,TRBJ1-6,CASREGSYNSPLHF,TGCGCCAGCAGGGAAGGGAGCTATAATTCACCCCTCCACTTT
-,TRBV7-6,16,TRBD2,TRBJ2-5,CASSLGLAGVWETQYF,TGTGCCAGCAGCCTGGGACTAGCGGGGGTTTGGGAGACCCAGTACTTC
-,TRBV7-3,15,TRBD1,TRBJ1-4,CASSLSGQGGEKLFF,TGTGCCAGCAGCTTAAGCGGACAGGGCGGCGAAAAACTGTTTTTT
once,TRBV5-1,14,-,TRBJ2-1,CASSSTGFYNEQFF,TGCGCCAGCAGCTCAACAGGGTTTTACAATGAGCAGTTCTTC